One and the same sample provided the 30 T cell receptor beta chains below, sequenced in a study of blood T cell repertoires in COVID-19. TCRdb's copy holds only in-frame clones and misses some; the assay was immunoSEQ multiplex PCR. Of some 70,000 clones in the sample, 65% to 85% are singletons; the top ten hold about 13%. Sequencing was performed on peripheral blood. Every receptor here comes from a man aged 45-60 years with COVID-19, enrolled during active disease.

The rearrangement joins TRBV25-1 to TRBJ2-7, with 8 bases that match TRBD2. With V trimmed by 4 bases and J by 2 bases, 7 bases remained unmatched. The length of the CDR3 is 15 residues. Germline V gene sequence: CDR1 MGHDK, CDR2 SYGVNS. The CDR3 reads CASSGKRERAYEQYF. The CDR3 coding sequence is TGTGCCAGCAGTGGCAAGCGGGAGAGAGCCTACGAGCAGTACTTC.

The gene calls are TRBV6-5 and TRBJ2-7, with 7 nucleotides matching TRBD2. The V segment lost 6 bases and the J segment 6 bases; nucleotides outside the gene matches: 14. CDR1 is MNHEY and CDR2 is SVGAGI in the germline V gene. This CDR3 region has 15 residues. The CDR3 sequence is CASRAGTTWGAEQYF. CDR3 DNA sequence: TGTGCCAGCAGGGCCGGGACTACATGGGGAGCCGAGCAGTACTTC.

This clone was counted between two and nine times. V and J are TRBV5-4 and TRBJ1-2; D unresolved. Per the germline V gene, CDR1 is SGHNT and CDR2 is YYREEE (reference sequence). V lost 0 bases, J lost 5 bases, and 5 bases lay in between. This CDR3 is 12 amino acids long. The CDR3 DNA reads as TGTGCCAGCAGCTTGGAAACTTATGGCTACACCTTC. This sequence encodes CASSLETYGYTF.

The chain has TRBV7-8 and TRBJ2-2; D is ambiguous. V lost 3 bases and J lost 7, with 6 bases in between. The CDR3 length is 12 residues. Germline lookup yields CDR1 SGHVS and CDR2 FQNEAQ. The CDR3 DNA is TGTGCCAGCAGCTTCGTCAGCGGGGAGCTGTTTTTT. This sequence encodes CASSFVSGELFF.

V usage is TRBV10-2 and J usage is TRBJ2-5; TRBD2 matches at 10 bases. Germline CDR1 WSHSY, CDR2 SAAADI. The CDR3 runs to 15 residues. J was trimmed by 5 bases and V by 5 bases; bases with no gene match: 8. DNA for the CDR3: TGCGCCAGCAGTTTGAGCGGGAGGGCCGGGGAGACCCAGTACTTC. Its protein product is CASSLSGRAGETQYF.

This clone was found once. The chain links TRBV27 to TRBJ1-6, with D maybe TRBD1 (5 bases). The V end was cut by 2 bases, the J end by 5 bases, with 19 bases between. Looked up from germline, CDR1 is MNHEY and CDR2 is SMNVEV (reference sequence). This CDR3 has 18 amino acids. The DNA for the CDR3 is TGTGCCAGCAGTTTACTTTTCGGGGGACCAGTGAATAATTCACCCCTCCACTTT. The encoded protein is CASSLLFGGPVNNSPLHF.

The CDR3 DNA sequence: TGTGCCAGCAGCTCCGAGGTTTGGAATGAGCAGTTCTTC. This sequence encodes CASSSEVWNEQFF. The genes are TRBV5-5 and TRBJ2-1, with D uncertain. With 3 bases removed from V and 7 bases from J, the gap between germline ends came to 11 bases. Germline V gives CDR1 SGHKS, CDR2 YYEKEE (reference sequence). The CDR3 sequence is 13 residues long.

The chain employs TRBV28 and TRBJ1-1; 9 nucleotides line up with TRBD1. With 4 bases clipped from V and 1 base from J, the junction kept 1 base outside the gene matches. The CDR3 loop spans 14 amino acids. CDR1 and CDR2 from the germline V gene are MDHEN and SYDVKM. CDR3 amino acids: CASSSGQGNTEAFF. The CDR3 nucleotides read TGTGCCAGCAGTTCGGGACAGGGGAACACTGAAGCTTTCTTT. The full variable domain, completed using reference TRBV28 and TRBJ1-1, is DVKVTQSSRYLVKRTGEKVFLECVQDMDHENMFWYRQDPGLGLRLIYFSYDVKMKEKGDIPEGYSVSREKKERFSLILESASTNQTSMYLCASSSGQGNTEAFFGQGTRLTVV.

The chain uses TRBV27 and TRBJ1-1; 9 bases fit TRBD1. CDR3 length: 15 amino acids. Per germline, CDR1 MNHEY and CDR2 SMNVEV (reference sequence). Trimming cost V 0 bases and J 4 bases; bases outside gene matches: 3. The CDR3 sequence is CASSLSGQGPTEAFF. CDR3 DNA: TGTGCCAGCAGTTTATCAGGACAGGGGCCCACTGAAGCTTTCTTT.

The gene calls are TRBV2 and TRBJ2-3; D is perhaps TRBD2 (5 bases). Germline CDR1 is SNHLY and CDR2 is FYNNEI. Between the trimmed V and J ends, which lost 0 bases and 6 bases, there was a span of 13 bases. The CDR3 totals 15 residues. The CDR3, as DNA: TGTGCCAGCAGTGAAGCGCGGACTTCCTTCGATACGCAGTATTTT. It specifies CASSEARTSFDTQYF.

The chain joins TRBV24-1 to TRBJ2-7; possible D gene TRBD2, 6 bases. Germline V gene data show CDR1 as KGHDR and CDR2 as SFDVKD. V lost 2 bases and J lost 2, with 9 bases in between. The CDR3 has 14 residues. The CDR3: CATSDSGRPYEQYF. The CDR3 DNA reads as TGTGCCACCAGTGATTCAGGGAGGCCCTACGAGCAGTACTTC.

The J gene is TRBJ1-2, the V gene TRBV30; the D is unclear. The CDR3 totals 12 residues. From germline, CDR1 is GTSNPN and CDR2 SVGIG (reference sequence). V was pared by 0 bases and J by 9 bases, with 11 bases between. The CDR3 region is CAWSVGPASYTF. The CDR3 coding sequence is TGTGCCTGGAGTGTTGGGCCGGCTAGCTACACCTTC.

This chain joins TRBV30 and TRBJ1-4; 7 bases map to TRBD1. The CDR3 length is 12 residues. Unmatched junction bases numbered 0, after V lost 3 bases and J lost 5 bases. Germline CDR1 and CDR2: GTSNPN and SVGIG (reference sequence). CDR3 nucleotides: TGTGCCTGGAGGACAGGGAATGAAAAACTGTTTTTT. It codes for CAWRTGNEKLFF. Based on the CDR3 plus reference TRBV30 and TRBJ1-4, the full variable domain is SQTIHQWPATLVQPVGSPLSLECTVEGTSNPNLYWYRQAAGRGLQLLFYSVGIGQISSEVPQNLSASRPQDRQFILSSKKLLLSDSGFYLCAWRTGNEKLFFGSGTQLSVL.

The chain uses TRBV15 and TRBJ2-5, with D possibly matching TRBD2 (6 bases). The V gene lost 3 bases and the J gene lost 5 bases, with 13 bases spanning the gap. The germline V gene encodes CDR1 LNHNV and CDR2 YYDKDF (reference sequence). This CDR3 spans 14 amino acids. The DNA for the CDR3 is TGTGCCACCAGCAGCAGGGTAGGAGGGGAGACCCAGTACTTC. This codes for CATSSRVGGETQYF.

V usage is TRBV5-1 and J usage is TRBJ1-3, with unresolved D. This CDR3 region has 15 residues. The germline V gene encodes CDR1 SGHRS and CDR2 YFSETQ. Trimming removed 7 bases from V and 0 bases from J, with 14 bases in between. CDR3: CASEQGGVSGNTIYF. The CDR3 DNA reads as TGCGCCAGCGAGCAAGGCGGCGTCTCTGGAAACACCATATATTTT. Filled out from reference TRBV5-1 and TRBJ1-3, the complete variable domain reads KAGVTQTPRYLIKTRGQQVTLSCSPISGHRSVSWYQQTPGQGLQFLFEYFSETQRNKGNFPGRFSGRQFSNSRSEMNVSTLELGDSALYLCASEQGGVSGNTIYFGEGSWLTVV.

The chain carries TRBV7-2 and TRBJ1-5; D is uncertain. V was clipped by 1 base and J by 0 bases, with 10 bases between them. CDR1 SGHTA and CDR2 FQGNSA come from the germline V gene. The CDR3 extends over 16 amino acids. For the CDR3, the DNA is TGTGCCAGCAGCTTAGGATCGGTGTATAGCAATCAGCCCCAGCATTTT. It specifies CASSLGSVYSNQPQHF.

The gene calls are TRBV21-1 and TRBJ2-3; the D call TRBD2 from the table was never checked on the DNA. TRBV21-1 is annotated as a pseudogene. The CDR3 length is 12 residues. CDR3 bases: TGTGCCAGCAGCCCGCGGACAGATACGCAGTATTTT. This sequence encodes CASSPRTDTQYF.

The chain uses TRBV19 and TRBJ2-7; a possible D gene is TRBD1 (5 bases). In germline, CDR1 is LNHDA, CDR2 SQIVND (reference sequence). This CDR3 comprises 13 residues. V lost 3 bases, J lost 3 bases, and 9 bases lay in between. This CDR3 reads CASSITQGYEQYF. DNA for the CDR3: TGTGCCAGTAGTATCACCCAGGGCTACGAGCAGTACTTC.

This chain connects TRBV18 to TRBJ2-2, with 10 bases identical to TRBD2. The junction had 6 bases not matched to a gene; V was cut back by 3 bases and J by 5 bases. Germline V gene lookup returns CDR1 KGHSH and CDR2 LQKENI. The CDR3 contains 16 residues. CDR3 DNA sequence: TGTGCCAGCTCACCCGTGCTAGCGGGAGAAACCGGGGAGCTGTTTTTT. Residues: CASSPVLAGETGELFF.

V usage is TRBV6-5 and J usage is TRBJ2-7, with 9 bases that match TRBD1. Germline V gene data show CDR1 as MNHEY and CDR2 as SVGAGI. The trim removed 2 bases at V and 1 base at J, leaving 3 bases unmatched. The CDR3 extends over 15 amino acids. The CDR3 loop is CASSYDRGASYEQYF. The CDR3 DNA is TGTGCCAGCAGTTACGACAGGGGGGCGTCCTACGAGCAGTACTTC.

This chain uses TRBV11-2 with TRBJ2-5; 9 bases agree with TRBD1. Looked up from germline, CDR1 is SGHAT and CDR2 is FQNNGV. CDR3 length equals 14 residues. Trimming cost V 4 bases and J 4 bases; bases outside gene matches: 4. The CDR3 reads CASSSRTGVETQYF. The CDR3 region has the DNA TGTGCCAGCAGCTCCAGGACAGGGGTAGAGACCCAGTACTTC. The full variable domain, with the rest looked up from reference TRBV11-2 and TRBJ2-5, is EAGVAQSPRYKIIEKRQSVAFWCNPISGHATLYWYQQILGQGPKLLIQFQNNGVVDDSQLPKDRFSAERLKGVDSTLKIQPAKLEDSAVYLCASSSRTGVETQYFGPGTRLLVL.

This clone was recorded at least ten times. CDR3 bases: TGTGCCAGTAGTATCTGGGACAGCTATAATTCACCCCTCCACTTT. It specifies CASSIWDSYNSPLHF. V and J are TRBV19 and TRBJ1-6, with TRBD1 matching 7 bases. The germline V gene encodes CDR1 LNHDA and CDR2 SQIVND (reference sequence). Trimming at V came to 3 bases and at J to 3 bases, leaving 2 bases not matched to a gene. The CDR3 consists of 15 residues.

CDR3 nucleotides: TGTGCCAGCAGCCCCCAACAGGCCAACTATGGCTACACCTTC. This gives the protein CASSPQQANYGYTF. The V call is TRBV3-1 (or the pseudogene TRBV3-2), the J call TRBJ1-2, with D possibly TRBD1 on 5 matching bases. The CDR3 extends over 14 amino acids. Germline V CDR1 and CDR2: LGHDT, YNNKEL (reference sequence). Trimming cost V 4 bases and J 2 bases, with 11 bases left between them.

The rearrangement links TRBV6-5 to TRBJ1-4; D possibly corresponds to TRBD1 (5 bases). Germline V lookup: CDR1 MNHEY, CDR2 SVGAGI. Deletions cut 6 bases from V and 3 bases from J, with 11 bases between. CDR3 length: 14 residues. This CDR3 is CASSRGTANEKLFF. CDR3 coding DNA: TGTGCCAGCAGCCGGGGGACGGCTAATGAAAAACTGTTTTTT.

The chain carries TRBV5-4 and TRBJ2-2, with D perhaps matching TRBD2 (6 bases). CDR3 length: 15 residues. V gave up 0 bases and J gave up 7 bases, with 13 bases separating them. The V gene's germline CDR1 is SGHNT and CDR2 YYREEE (reference sequence). CDR3 loop: CASSLASRGSGELFF. DNA for the CDR3: TGTGCCAGCAGCTTGGCCTCCCGGGGGAGCGGGGAGCTGTTTTTT.

The count of this clone is one. The chain combines TRBV4-1 with TRBJ1-5; TRBD1 aligns across 8 bases. J gave up 5 bases and V 6 bases, and 3 bases lay outside the gene matches. Germline V lookup: CDR1 MGHRA, CDR2 YSYEKL. The CDR3 covers 13 residues. CDR3 region: CASSRQGHQPQHF. The DNA of the CDR3 is TGCGCCAGCAGTCGACAGGGGCATCAGCCCCAGCATTTT.

The V gene is TRBV7-8, the J gene TRBJ1-1; 10 positions agree with TRBD1. V trimming: 0 bases; J trimming: 11 bases; junction bases outside the gene matches: 9. Per the germline V gene, CDR1 is SGHVS and CDR2 is FQNEAQ. The CDR3 spans 15 residues. The CDR3 loop is CASSLAGQGQTSAFF. CDR3 coding DNA: TGTGCCAGCAGCTTAGCGGGACAGGGGCAAACTTCGGCTTTCTTT.

The chain employs TRBV24-1 and TRBJ2-7; the match to TRBD1 covers 12 bases. The CDR3 has 15 amino acids. The germline CDR1 and CDR2 sequences are KGHDR and SFDVKD. V was pared by 4 bases and J by 5 bases, with 5 bases of the junction left unmatched. Here the CDR3 reads CATSDRRDRGHEQYF. In DNA, the CDR3 is TGTGCCACCAGTGACCGCCGGGACAGGGGGCACGAGCAGTACTTC.

The rearrangement uses TRBV9 and TRBJ2-3; no clear D. The V end was cut by 0 bases, the J end by 2 bases, with 7 bases between. Looked up from germline, CDR1 is SGDLS and CDR2 is YYNGEE. The CDR3 totals 14 residues. The CDR3 DNA follows: TGTGCCAGCAGCGTAGCGGGTAACACAGATACGCAGTATTTT. Amino acids: CASSVAGNTDTQYF.

V gene TRBV27 combines with J gene TRBJ1-4; TRBD1 agrees at 8 bases. The V gene end was trimmed by 8 bases and the J gene end by 11 bases; junction bases not matched to a gene: 10. This CDR3 has 13 residues. CDR1 and CDR2 (germline): MNHEY, SMNVEV (reference sequence). CDR3 loop: CASGQGAARKLFF. CDR3 coding DNA: TGTGCCAGCGGCCAGGGGGCAGCTCGTAAACTGTTTTTT.